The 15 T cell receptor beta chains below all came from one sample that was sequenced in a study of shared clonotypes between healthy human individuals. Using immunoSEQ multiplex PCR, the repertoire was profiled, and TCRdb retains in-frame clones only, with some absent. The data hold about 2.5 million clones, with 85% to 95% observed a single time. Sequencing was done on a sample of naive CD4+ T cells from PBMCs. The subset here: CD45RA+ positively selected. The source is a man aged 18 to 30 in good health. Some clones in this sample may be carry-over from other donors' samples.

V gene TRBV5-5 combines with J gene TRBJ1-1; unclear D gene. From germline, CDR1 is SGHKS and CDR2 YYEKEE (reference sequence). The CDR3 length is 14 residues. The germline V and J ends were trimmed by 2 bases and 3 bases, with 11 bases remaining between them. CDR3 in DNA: TGTGCCAGCAGCTTTCGGCCGTTGGACACTGAAGCTTTCTTT. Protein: CASSFRPLDTEAFF.

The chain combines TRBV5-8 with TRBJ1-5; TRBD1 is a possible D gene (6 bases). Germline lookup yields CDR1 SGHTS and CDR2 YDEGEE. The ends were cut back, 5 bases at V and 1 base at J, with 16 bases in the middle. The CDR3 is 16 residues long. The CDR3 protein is CASSGTGTPSNQPQHF. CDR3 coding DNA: TGTGCCAGCAGTGGGACCGGGACACCGAGCAATCAGCCCCAGCATTTT.

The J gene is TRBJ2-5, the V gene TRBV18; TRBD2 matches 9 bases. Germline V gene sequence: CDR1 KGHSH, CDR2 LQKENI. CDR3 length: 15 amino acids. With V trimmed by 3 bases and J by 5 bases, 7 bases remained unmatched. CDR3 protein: CASSPRRSGGETQYF. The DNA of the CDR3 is TGTGCCAGCTCACCGCGGAGGAGCGGGGGGGAGACCCAGTACTTC. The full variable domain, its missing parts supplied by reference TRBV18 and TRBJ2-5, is NAGVMQNPRHLVRRRGQEARLRCSPMKGHSHVYWYRQLPEEGLKFMVYLQKENIIDESGMPKERFSAEFPKEGPSILRIQQVVRGDSAAYFCASSPRRSGGETQYFGPGTRLLVL.

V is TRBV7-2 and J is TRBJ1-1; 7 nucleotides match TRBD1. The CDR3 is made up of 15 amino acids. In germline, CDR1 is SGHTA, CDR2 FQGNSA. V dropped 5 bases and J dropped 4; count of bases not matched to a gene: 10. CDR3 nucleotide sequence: TGTGCCAGCAGCGGAAGAGGGACAGAATCCACTGAAGCTTTCTTT. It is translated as CASSGRGTESTEAFF.

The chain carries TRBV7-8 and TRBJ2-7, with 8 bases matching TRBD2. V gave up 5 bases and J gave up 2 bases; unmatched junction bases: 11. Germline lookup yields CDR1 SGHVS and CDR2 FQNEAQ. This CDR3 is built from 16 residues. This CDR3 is CASSRGSSGSTYEQYF. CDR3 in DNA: TGTGCCAGCAGCAGGGGATCTAGCGGGTCGACCTACGAGCAGTACTTC. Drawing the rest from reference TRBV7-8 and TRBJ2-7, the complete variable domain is GAGVSQSPRYKVAKRGQDVALRCDPISGHVSLFWYQQALGQGPEFLTYFQNEAQLDKSGLPSDRFFAERPEGSVSTLKIQRTQQEDSAVYLCASSRGSSGSTYEQYFGPGTRLTVT.

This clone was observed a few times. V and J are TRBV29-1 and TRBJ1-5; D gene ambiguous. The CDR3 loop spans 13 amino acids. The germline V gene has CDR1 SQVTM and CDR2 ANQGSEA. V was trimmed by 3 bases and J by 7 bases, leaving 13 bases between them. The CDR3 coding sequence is TGCAGCGTTGATATGGGCGAGGGACAGCCCCAGCATTTT. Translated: CSVDMGEGQPQHF.

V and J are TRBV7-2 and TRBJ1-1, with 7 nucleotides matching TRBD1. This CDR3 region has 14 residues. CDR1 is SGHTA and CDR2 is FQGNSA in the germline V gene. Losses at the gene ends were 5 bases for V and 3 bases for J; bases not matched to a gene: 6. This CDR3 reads CASSTQQGYTEAFF. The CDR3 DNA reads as TGTGCCAGCAGCACCCAACAGGGGTACACTGAAGCTTTCTTT.

The CDR3 nucleotides are TGCGCCAGCAGCTTGATACAGGGACTTAACTATGGCTACACCTTC. It translates to CASSLIQGLNYGYTF. The chain has TRBV5-1 and TRBJ1-2, with D maybe TRBD1 (6 bases). The CDR3 consists of 15 residues. Trimming took off 1 base at V and 1 base at J, with 11 bases between the two ends. Germline CDR1 SGHRS, CDR2 YFSETQ.

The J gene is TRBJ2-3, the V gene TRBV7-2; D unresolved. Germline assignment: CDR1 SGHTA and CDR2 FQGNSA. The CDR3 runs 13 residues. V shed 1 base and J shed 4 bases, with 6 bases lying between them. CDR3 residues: CASSLVASDTQYF. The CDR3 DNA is TGTGCCAGCAGCTTAGTTGCTTCAGATACGCAGTATTTT.

CDR3: CASSTHDTFSGNTIYF. The CDR3 region has the DNA TGTGCCAGCAGCACACACGACACATTCTCTGGAAACACCATATATTTT. V is TRBV9 and J is TRBJ1-3; D ambiguous. The CDR3 is made up of 16 amino acids. Trimming pared 4 bases from V and 0 bases from J, leaving 14 bases between. Germline values: CDR1 SGDLS, CDR2 YYNGEE.

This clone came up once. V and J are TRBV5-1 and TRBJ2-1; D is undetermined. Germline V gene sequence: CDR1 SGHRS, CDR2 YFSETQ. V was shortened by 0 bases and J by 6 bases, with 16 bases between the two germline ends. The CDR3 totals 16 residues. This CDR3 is CASSLETRRWGNEQFF. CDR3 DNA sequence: TGCGCCAGCAGCTTGGAGACCAGACGGTGGGGCAATGAGCAGTTCTTC.

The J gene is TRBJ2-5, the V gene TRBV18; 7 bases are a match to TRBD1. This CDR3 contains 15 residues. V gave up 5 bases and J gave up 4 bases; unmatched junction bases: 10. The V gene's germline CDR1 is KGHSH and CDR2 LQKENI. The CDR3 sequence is CASSLGQMVLETQYF. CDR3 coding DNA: TGTGCCAGCTCATTGGGACAGATGGTGTTAGAGACCCAGTACTTC.

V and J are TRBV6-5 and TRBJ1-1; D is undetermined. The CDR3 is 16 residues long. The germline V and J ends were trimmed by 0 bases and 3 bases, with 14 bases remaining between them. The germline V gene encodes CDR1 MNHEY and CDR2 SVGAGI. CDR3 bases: TGTGCCAGCAGTTACTCGCTGACAACCCCCCACACTGAAGCTTTCTTT. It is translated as CASSYSLTTPHTEAFF.

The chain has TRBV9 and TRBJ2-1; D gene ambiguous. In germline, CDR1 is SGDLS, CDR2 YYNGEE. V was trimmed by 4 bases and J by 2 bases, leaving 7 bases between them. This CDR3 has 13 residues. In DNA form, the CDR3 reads TGTGCCAGCAGCCCCGGTCCCTACAATGAGCAGTTCTTC. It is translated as CASSPGPYNEQFF.

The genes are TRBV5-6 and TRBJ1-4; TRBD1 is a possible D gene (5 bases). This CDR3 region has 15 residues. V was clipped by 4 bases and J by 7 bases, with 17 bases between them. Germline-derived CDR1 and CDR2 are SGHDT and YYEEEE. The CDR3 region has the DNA TGTGCCAGCAGCCCCCTCGGGGGAGAGGGTGAAAAACTGTTTTTT. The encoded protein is CASSPLGGEGEKLFF.